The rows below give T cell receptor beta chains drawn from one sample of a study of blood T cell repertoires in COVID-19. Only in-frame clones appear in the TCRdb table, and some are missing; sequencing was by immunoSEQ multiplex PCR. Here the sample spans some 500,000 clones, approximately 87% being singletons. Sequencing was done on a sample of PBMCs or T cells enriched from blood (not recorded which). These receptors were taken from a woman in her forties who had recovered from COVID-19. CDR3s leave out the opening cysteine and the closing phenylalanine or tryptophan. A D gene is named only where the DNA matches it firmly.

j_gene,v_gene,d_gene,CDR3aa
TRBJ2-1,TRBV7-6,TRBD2,ASSSSPRLADYNEQF
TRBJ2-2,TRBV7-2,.,ASSLVGPTNTGELF
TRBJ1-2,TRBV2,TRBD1,ASLPDRGYGYT
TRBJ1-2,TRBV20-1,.,SASDRSNYGYT
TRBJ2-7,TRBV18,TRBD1,ASSPPQGRYYEQY
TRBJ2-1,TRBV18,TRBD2,ASSPPGLVREQF
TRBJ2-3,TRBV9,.,ASSVAPGLTDTQY
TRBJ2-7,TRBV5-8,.,ASSYTVGGIYEQY
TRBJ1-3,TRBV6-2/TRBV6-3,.,ASSNGQSSGNTIY
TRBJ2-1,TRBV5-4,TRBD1,ASSTGRGGGYNEQF
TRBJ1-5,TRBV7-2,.,ASSLDFGRYSNQPQH
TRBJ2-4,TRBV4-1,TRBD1,ASSHRSGQENIQY
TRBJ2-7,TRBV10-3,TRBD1,AISSRDSTYEQY
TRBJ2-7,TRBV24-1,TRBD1,ATSARTGSSYEQY
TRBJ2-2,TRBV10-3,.,AIRGLQNTGELF
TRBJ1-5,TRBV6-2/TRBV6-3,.,ASSYVQNQPQH
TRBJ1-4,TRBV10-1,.,ASSAGTTNEKLF
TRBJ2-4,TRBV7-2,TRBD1,ASSRDRGRVIQY
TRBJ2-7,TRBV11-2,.,ATVPVTRYEQY
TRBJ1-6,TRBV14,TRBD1,ASSHWTGGSPLH
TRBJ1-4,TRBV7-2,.,ASSLGGGRGVAEKLF
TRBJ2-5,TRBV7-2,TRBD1,ASSLGRAGGVGETQY
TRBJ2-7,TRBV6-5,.,ASSYGVSSYEQY
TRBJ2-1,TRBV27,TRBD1,ASSLGQALYNEQF
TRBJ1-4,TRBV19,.,ASRNQGGNEKLF
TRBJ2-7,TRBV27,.,ASSLSPRRGLVAYEQY
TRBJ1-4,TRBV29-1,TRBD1,SVGQGATNEKLF
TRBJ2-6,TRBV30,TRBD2,AWSVTSVSSGANVLT